Each of the 12 T cell receptor beta chains below was sequenced from the same sample in a study of post-analysis software for immune sequencing data. Overall study findings and caveats: Several TRBV segments, TRBV5-6, TRBV5-1 and TRBV20-1 among them, were found more frequent in patients than controls.

These receptors have no known antigen. TCR beta cDNA libraries had unique molecular identifiers. One entry per CDR3 protein results from TCRdb running MiXCR on the PCR reads. The table records 750,000 to 950,000 distinct CDR3 sequences, 46% of them present only once. Sequencing was carried out using blood. The receptors stem from a girl aged 10 to 17 with multiple sclerosis.

This chain uses TRBV7-2 with TRBJ1-2; D unclear. Germline V gives CDR1 SGHTA, CDR2 FQGNSA. With 8 bases removed from V and 6 bases from J, the gap between germline ends came to 19 bases. The CDR3 spans 14 residues. CDR3 in amino acids: CASRPPLQVHGYTF. DNA of the CDR3: TGTGCCAGCCGCCCCCCTCTCCAGGTTCATGGCTACACCTTC.

This clonotype was seen more than once but under ten times. This rearrangement joins TRBV29-1 to TRBJ1-1; 11 positions agree with TRBD1. V lost 6 bases to trimming and J lost 6 bases; unmatched junction nucleotides: 9. Germline CDR1 reads SQVTM; CDR2 reads ANQGSEA. CDR3 length equals 14 residues. The CDR3 DNA reads as TGCAGCGTAGGGACAGGGGGTCTCGGGGCTGAAGCTTTCTTT. Protein: CSVGTGGLGAEAFF.

The chain combines TRBV20-1 with TRBJ2-1; D not certain. Trimming pared 6 bases from V and 4 bases from J, leaving 10 bases between. CDR1 and CDR2 from the germline V gene are DFQATT and SNEGSKA (reference sequence). The CDR3 contains 12 residues. The CDR3 spells CSAPARYNEQFF. Here the CDR3 DNA reads TGCAGTGCCCCCGCGCGATACAATGAGCAGTTCTTC.

A few counts support this clonotype. J is TRBJ1-2 and V is TRBV7-9; D unresolved. The CDR3 has 12 residues. Per germline, CDR1 SEHNR and CDR2 FQNEAQ (reference sequence). V dropped 5 bases and J dropped 2 bases, with 6 bases sitting between them. The CDR3: CASSLVNYGYTF. DNA of the CDR3: TGTGCCAGCAGCCTAGTCAACTATGGCTACACCTTC.

The genes are TRBV7-2 and TRBJ2-4; maybe TRBD1 (5 bases). V dropped 5 bases and J dropped 8 bases, with 19 bases sitting between them. Germline V gives CDR1 SGHTA, CDR2 FQGNSA. CDR3 length: 15 residues. The CDR3 loop reads CASSPGQGGLYIQYF. CDR3 DNA: TGTGCCAGCAGCCCAGGGCAAGGCGGATTATACATTCAGTACTTC.

DNA of the CDR3: TGCGCCAGCTGTGTGGGACAGGCGAGCTCCTATAATTCACCCCTCCACTTT. It translates to CASCVGQASSYNSPLHF. V gene TRBV10-1 combines with J gene TRBJ1-6, with 8 positions matching TRBD1. CDR1 is WNHNN and CDR2 is SYGVQD in the germline V gene (reference sequence). The CDR3 is 17 amino acids. The junction had 9 bases not matched to a gene; V was cut back by 8 bases and J by 0 bases.

V usage is TRBV10-3 and J usage is TRBJ1-1; possible D gene TRBD1, 6 bases. CDR3 length: 13 residues. Trimming pared 5 bases from V and 2 bases from J, leaving 9 bases between. CDR1 and CDR2 (germline): ENHRY, SYGVKD. The CDR3 sequence is CAISSGANTEAFF. Here the CDR3 DNA reads TGTGCCATCAGTTCAGGGGCAAACACTGAAGCTTTCTTT.

This clonotype has just one count. V is TRBV6-2 or TRBV6-3 and J is TRBJ2-7; 7 bases fit TRBD1. CDR3 length equals 13 residues. V lost 6 bases to trimming and J lost 7 bases; unmatched junction nucleotides: 9. Germline CDR1 is MNHEY and CDR2 is SVGEGT. CDR3 in amino acids: CASRLTGQGEQYF. CDR3 DNA: TGTGCCAGCAGACTGACAGGGCAGGGGGAGCAGTACTTC.

Comments on this clonotype: The junction departs from germline at one end; a sequencing error may be responsible. The V call is TRBV5-1, the J call TRBJ2-1; 8 bases map to TRBD2. This CDR3 comprises 14 residues. CDR1 is SGHRS, CDR2 YFSETQ, per germline. CDR3 DNA: TGCGCCAGCAGCACGGGACTAGGGGCCCATGAGCAGTGCTTC. Translated: CASSTGLGAHEQCF.

This rearrangement joins TRBV3-1 to TRBJ2-1, with D perhaps matching TRBD2 (6 bases). V was cut by 3 bases and J by 8 bases, with 17 bases left in between. Germline-derived CDR1 and CDR2 are LGHDT and YNNKEL (reference sequence). This CDR3 comprises 15 residues. CDR3 DNA: TGTGCCAGCAGCCAGGGACGGACTACTAGGGATGAGCAGTTCTTC. This gives the protein CASSQGRTTRDEQFF.

The chain carries TRBV6-5 and TRBJ1-2; 7 bases are a match to TRBD1. The V gene's germline CDR1 is MNHEY and CDR2 SVGAGI. The CDR3 extends over 18 amino acids. V lost 4 bases, J lost 5 bases, and 19 bases stayed unmatched. CDR3 DNA sequence: TGTGCCAGCAGTTCCCCGATTCTCCGACAGGGACGGGGATATGGCTACACCTTC. Translating it yields CASSSPILRQGRGYGYTF.

The chain is built from TRBV20-1 and TRBJ2-3; a weak D match, TRBD1 (5 bases). The CDR3 covers 10 residues. The germline V gene has CDR1 DFQATT and CDR2 SNEGSKA (reference sequence). V lost 6 bases to trimming and J lost 8 bases, with 9 bases between them. CDR3: CSALRATQYF. The CDR3, as DNA: TGCAGTGCCCTCAGGGCTACGCAGTATTTT.